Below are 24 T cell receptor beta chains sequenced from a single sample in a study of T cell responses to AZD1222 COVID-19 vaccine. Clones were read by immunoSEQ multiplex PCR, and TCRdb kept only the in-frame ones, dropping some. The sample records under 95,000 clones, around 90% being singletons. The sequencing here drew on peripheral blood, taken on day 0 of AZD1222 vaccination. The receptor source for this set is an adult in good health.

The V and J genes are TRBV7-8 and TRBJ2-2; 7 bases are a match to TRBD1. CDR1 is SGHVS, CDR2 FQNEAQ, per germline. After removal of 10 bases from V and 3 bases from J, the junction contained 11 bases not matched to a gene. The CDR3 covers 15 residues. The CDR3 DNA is TGTGCCACCCTGAAACAGGGGTACGACACCGGGGAGCTGTTTTTT. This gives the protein CATLKQGYDTGELFF.

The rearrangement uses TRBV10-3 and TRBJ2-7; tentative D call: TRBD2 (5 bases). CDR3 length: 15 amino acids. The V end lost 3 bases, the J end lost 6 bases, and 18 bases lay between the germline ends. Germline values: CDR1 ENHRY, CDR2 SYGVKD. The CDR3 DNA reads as TGTGCCATCAGTGATCGCTTCCGGGGTGCGGGCGAGCAGTACTTC. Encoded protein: CAISDRFRGAGEQYF.

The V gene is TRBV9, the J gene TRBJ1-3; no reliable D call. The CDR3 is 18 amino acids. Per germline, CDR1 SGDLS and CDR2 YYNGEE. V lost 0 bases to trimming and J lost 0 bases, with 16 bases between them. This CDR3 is CASSVAPLAGLSGNTIYF. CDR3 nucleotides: TGTGCCAGCAGCGTAGCTCCCCTCGCAGGCCTCTCTGGAAACACCATATATTTT.

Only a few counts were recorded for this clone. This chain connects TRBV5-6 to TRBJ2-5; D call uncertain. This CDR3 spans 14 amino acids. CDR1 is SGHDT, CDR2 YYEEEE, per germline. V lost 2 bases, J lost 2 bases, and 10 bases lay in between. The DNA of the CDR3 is TGTGCCAGCAGCTTTGGGCAAGTACAAGAGACCCAGTACTTC. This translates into CASSFGQVQETQYF.

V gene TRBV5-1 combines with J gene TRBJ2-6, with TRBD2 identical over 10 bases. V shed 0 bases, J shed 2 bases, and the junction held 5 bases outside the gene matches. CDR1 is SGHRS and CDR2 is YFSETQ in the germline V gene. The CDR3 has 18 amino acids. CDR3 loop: CASSLASLAGAGANVLTF. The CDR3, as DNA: TGCGCCAGCAGCTTGGCCTCTCTAGCGGGAGCTGGGGCCAACGTCCTGACTTTC.

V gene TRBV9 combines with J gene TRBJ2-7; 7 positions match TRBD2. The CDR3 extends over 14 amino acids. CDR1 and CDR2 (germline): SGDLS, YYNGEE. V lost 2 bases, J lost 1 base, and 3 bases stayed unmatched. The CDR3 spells CASSVLAESYEQYF. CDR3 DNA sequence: TGTGCCAGCAGCGTTCTAGCGGAGTCCTACGAGCAGTACTTC.

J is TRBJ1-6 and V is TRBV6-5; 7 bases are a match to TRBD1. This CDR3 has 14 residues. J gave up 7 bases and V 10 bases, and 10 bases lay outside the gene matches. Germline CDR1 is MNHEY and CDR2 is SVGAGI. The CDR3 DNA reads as TGTGCCACCTCCTGGGACAGTCTAAATTCACCCCTCCACTTT. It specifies CATSWDSLNSPLHF.

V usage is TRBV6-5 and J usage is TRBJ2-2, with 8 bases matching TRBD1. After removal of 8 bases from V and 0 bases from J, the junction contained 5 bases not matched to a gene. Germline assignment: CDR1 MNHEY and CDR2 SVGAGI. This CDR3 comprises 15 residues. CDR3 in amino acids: CASDKQGANTGELFF. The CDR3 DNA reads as TGTGCCAGCGATAAACAGGGGGCGAACACCGGGGAGCTGTTTTTT.

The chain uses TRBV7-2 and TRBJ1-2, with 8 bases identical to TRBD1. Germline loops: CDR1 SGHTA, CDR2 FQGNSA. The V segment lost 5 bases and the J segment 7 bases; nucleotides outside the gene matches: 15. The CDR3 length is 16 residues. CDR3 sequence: CASSHDGQGGGGGYTF. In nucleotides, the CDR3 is TGTGCCAGCAGCCACGACGGACAGGGCGGGGGTGGTGGCTACACCTTC.

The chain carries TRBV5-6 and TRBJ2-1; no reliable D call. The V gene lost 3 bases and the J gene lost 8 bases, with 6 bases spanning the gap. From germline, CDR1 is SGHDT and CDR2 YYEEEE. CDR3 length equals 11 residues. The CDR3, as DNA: TGTGCCAGCAGCTCTTCTTATGAGCAGTTCTTC. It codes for CASSSSYEQFF.

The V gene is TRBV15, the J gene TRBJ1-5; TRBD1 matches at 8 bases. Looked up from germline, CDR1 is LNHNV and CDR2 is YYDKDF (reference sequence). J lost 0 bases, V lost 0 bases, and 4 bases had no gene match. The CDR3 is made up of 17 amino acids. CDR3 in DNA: TGTGCCACCAGCAGAGACGGGACAGGACCTAGCAATCAGCCCCAGCATTTT. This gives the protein CATSRDGTGPSNQPQHF.

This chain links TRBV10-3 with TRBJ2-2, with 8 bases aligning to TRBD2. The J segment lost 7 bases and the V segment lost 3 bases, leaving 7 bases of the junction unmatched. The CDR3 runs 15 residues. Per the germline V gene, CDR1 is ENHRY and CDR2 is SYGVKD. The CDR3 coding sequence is TGTGCCATCAGTGAAAGCGGGGGACTTGTCGGGGAGCTGTTTTTT. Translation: CAISESGGLVGELFF.

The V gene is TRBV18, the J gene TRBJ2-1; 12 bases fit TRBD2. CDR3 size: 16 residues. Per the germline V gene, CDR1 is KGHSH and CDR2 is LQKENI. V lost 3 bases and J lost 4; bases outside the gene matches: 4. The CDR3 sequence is CASSPRTSGTYNEQFF. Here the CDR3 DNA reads TGTGCCAGCTCACCCCGGACTAGCGGGACTTACAATGAGCAGTTCTTC.

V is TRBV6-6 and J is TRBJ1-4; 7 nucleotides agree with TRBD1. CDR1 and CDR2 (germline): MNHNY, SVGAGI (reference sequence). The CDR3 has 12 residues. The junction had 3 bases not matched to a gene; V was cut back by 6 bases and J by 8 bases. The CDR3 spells CASSLGQEKLFF. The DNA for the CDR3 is TGTGCCAGCAGCCTGGGACAGGAAAAACTGTTTTTT.

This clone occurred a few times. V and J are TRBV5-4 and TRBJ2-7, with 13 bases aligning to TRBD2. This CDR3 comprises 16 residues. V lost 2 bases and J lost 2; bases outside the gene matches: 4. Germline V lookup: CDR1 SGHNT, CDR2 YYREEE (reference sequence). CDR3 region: CASSLGLAGVTYEQYF. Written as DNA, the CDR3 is TGTGCCAGCAGCTTAGGACTAGCGGGGGTTACCTACGAGCAGTACTTC.

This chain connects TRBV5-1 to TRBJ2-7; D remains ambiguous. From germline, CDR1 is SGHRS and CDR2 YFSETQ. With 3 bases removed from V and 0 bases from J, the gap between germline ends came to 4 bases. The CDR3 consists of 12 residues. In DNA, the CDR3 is TGCGCCAGCAGCTCCTACTCCTACGAGCAGTACTTC. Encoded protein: CASSSYSYEQYF.

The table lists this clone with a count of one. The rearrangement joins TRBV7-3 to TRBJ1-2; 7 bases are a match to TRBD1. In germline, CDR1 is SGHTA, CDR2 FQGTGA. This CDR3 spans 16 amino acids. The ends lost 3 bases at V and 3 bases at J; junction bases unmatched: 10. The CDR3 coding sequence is TGTGCCAGCAGCTTGGGGGCGAGGGGGCAGGACTATGGCTACACCTTC. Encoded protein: CASSLGARGQDYGYTF. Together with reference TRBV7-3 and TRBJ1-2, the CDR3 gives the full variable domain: GAGVSQTPSNKVTEKGKYVELRCDPISGHTALYWYRQSLGQGPEFLIYFQGTGAADDSGLPNDRFFAVRPEGSVSTLKIQRTERGDSAVYLCASSLGARGQDYGYTFGSGTRLTVV.

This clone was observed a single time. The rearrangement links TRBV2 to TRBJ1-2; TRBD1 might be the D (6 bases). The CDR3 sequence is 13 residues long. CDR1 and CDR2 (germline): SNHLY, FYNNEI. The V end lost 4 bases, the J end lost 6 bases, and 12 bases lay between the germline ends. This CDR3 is CASSVGQRDGYTF. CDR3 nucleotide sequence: TGTGCCAGCAGTGTCGGACAGAGAGATGGCTACACCTTC.

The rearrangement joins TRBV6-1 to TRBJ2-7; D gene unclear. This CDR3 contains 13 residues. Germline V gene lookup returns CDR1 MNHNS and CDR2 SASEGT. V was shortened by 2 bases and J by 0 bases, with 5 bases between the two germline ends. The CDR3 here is CASSEPFSYEQYF. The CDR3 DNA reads TGTGCCAGCAGTGAACCCTTCTCCTACGAGCAGTACTTC.

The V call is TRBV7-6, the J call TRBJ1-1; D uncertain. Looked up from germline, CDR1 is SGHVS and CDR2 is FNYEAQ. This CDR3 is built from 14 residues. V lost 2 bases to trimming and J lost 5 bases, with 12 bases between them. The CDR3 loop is CASSLFKGGTEAFF. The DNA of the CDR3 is TGTGCCAGCAGCTTATTCAAGGGTGGGACTGAAGCTTTCTTT.

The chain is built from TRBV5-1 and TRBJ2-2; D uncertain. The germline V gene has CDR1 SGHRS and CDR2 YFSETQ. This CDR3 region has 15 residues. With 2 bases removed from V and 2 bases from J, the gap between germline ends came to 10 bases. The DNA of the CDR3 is TGCGCCAGCAGCTTCATTCCAACTAACACCGGGGAGCTGTTTTTT. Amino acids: CASSFIPTNTGELFF.

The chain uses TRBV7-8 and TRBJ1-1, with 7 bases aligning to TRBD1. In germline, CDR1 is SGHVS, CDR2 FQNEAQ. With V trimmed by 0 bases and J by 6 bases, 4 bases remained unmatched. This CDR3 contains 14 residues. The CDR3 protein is CASSLARDSSEAFF. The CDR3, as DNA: TGTGCCAGCAGCTTAGCGCGGGACAGCTCTGAAGCTTTCTTT. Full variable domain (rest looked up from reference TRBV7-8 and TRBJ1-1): GAGVSQSPRYKVAKRGQDVALRCDPISGHVSLFWYQQALGQGPEFLTYFQNEAQLDKSGLPSDRFFAERPEGSVSTLKIQRTQQEDSAVYLCASSLARDSSEAFFGQGTRLTVV.

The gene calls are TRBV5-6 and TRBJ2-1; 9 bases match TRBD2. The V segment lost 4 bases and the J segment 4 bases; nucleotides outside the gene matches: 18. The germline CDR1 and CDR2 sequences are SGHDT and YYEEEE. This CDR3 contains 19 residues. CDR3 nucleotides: TGTGCCAGCAGCAAGGTGCGGGGGGGCGACCCCGGCCCTTACAATGAGCAGTTCTTC. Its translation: CASSKVRGGDPGPYNEQFF.

Here the CDR3 reads CASSVVGTGGLNEQYF. The CDR3 DNA follows: TGTGCCAGCAGCGTAGTGGGGACAGGGGGCCTCAACGAGCAGTACTTC. This chain uses TRBV9 with TRBJ2-7; 12 bases match TRBD1. With V trimmed by 0 bases and J by 5 bases, 6 bases remained unmatched. The germline V gene encodes CDR1 SGDLS and CDR2 YYNGEE. CDR3 length: 16 amino acids.